This TCR beta chain was recovered during a study of CD8+ T cells in alopecia areata (dated by TCRdb to the late 2010s). At the level of the whole study: Treated patients were enrolled in an open-label pilot trial of oral tofacitinib, 5 to 10 mg twice daily, for moderate-to-severe alopecia areata. Human TCRbeta sequencing covered scalp tissue and sorted CD4+ and CD8+ peripheral blood T cells from patchy and totalis/universalis alopecia areata patients and healthy controls. Amplification of TCRbeta CDR3 regions was done by immunoSEQ multiplex PCR using 35 Vbeta forward primers and 13 Jbeta reverse primers. In treated patients, disease severity was measured using the SALT score, which gives the percentage of scalp surface area affected. High-throughput TCRbeta sequencing was used to examine T cell clonal expansion in alopecia areata in both the C3H/HeJ mouse model and human patients. Biopsies were taken from tofacitinib-treated patients at baseline and at 4 and 24 weeks of treatment, and a later scalp biopsy was taken in several of the tofacitinib-treated patients. Patients received tofacitinib for 6 to 18 months and were then followed off drug for 6 months to check for delayed response and recurrence. The RNA source kit depended on sample type: the PAXgene miRNA kit for fixed scalp, the miRNeasy kit for PBMCs, and the RNeasy kit for mouse skin. Scalp clonality was compared across normal scalp (n=4), patchy alopecia areata scalp (n=8), and alopecia totalis/universalis scalp (n=8). Study-level results and caveats: Higher clonality and more expanded CD8+ clones were observed in lesional scalp than in normal scalp, particularly in alopecia totalis/universalis, a finding suggestive of antigenic drive. Resident alphabeta T cells in normal human skin are also sequenced, complicating scalp TCR repertoire analysis, unlike mouse skin dominated by gammadelta T cells. TCR sequences shared between patients were less clear than in mice, possibly partly because of HLA diversity in the patient population. The treated cohort was small, with a single nonresponder, so links between baseline CD8+ expansion and response need larger studies. Tofacitinib significantly decreased scalp clonality and the number of expanded CD8+ clones among the top 100 scalp clones. During tofacitinib treatment, many expanded lesional clones remained in scalp and blood, and this persistence may partly explain relapse after treatment is stopped.

This sample's treatment or condition label indicates: oral pan-JAK inhibitor, 5-10 mg twice daily. Peripheral blood and lesional scalp punch biopsies were obtained from patients with alopecia areata. PBMCs were isolated by density centrifugation and stained for CD3, CD4 and CD8, and CD4+ and CD8+ T cells were sorted on a FACSAria. Receptor amplification or capture employed the immunoSEQ multiplex PCR assay. RNA was extracted from all samples and reverse transcribed into cDNA as template for TCR sequencing. SuperScript III was used to make first-strand cDNA, primed with a 2:1 mix of oligo-dT and random hexamers. A synthetic immune receptor repertoire was used to measure amplification bias, and any remaining bias was corrected computationally. Concerning the study's data processing: After raw reads were preprocessed to remove errors, the CDR3 was defined following IMGT conventions as running from the conserved cysteine to phenylalanine. Clonality was calculated as 1 minus Shannon entropy normalized by log2 of the number of productive unique TCRs. Whether each scalp clone was CD4 or CD8 was inferred by checking scalp TCRbeta sequences against the CD4 and CD8 repertoires from sorted blood. TCRdb's version of the immuneACCESS table is confined to in-frame rearrangements and falls short of the full clone set. An unresolved V gene accounts for under half of the shortfall where checked; the remainder is of unknown origin. The V and J calls and the clone size are those of that table, but D and trimming were determined from the DNA. The sample table lists approximately 180,000 clones, less than 70% of them with a count of one. Jointly, the top ten make up 1.3% of the sample.

The CDR3, from cysteine to phenylalanine, totals 15 residues. Only CDR3 DNA remains: 45 bases, in frame from the first base. Deletion took 6 bases off V and 0 bases off J, with a span of 14 bases between the germline ends. The CDR1 and CDR2 encoded by the germline V gene are SNHLY and FYNNEI. Comment on this clone: Its antigen specificity is not known. Base qualities are missing; no much larger clone stands one base away.

The TCR sequence derives from a human donor with alopecia areata. The material was CD4+ T cells sorted from blood, obtained between weeks 47 and 50, from a patient treated with tofacitinib. This receptor chain uses TRBV2 and TRBJ1-2; TRBD1 is possibly the D segment (5 matching bases). The DNA reads as follows: TGTGCCAGCAGAGACAACCAGGGTTCTAACTATGGCTACACCTTC. This is translated as CASRDNQGSNYGYTF.